This T cell receptor (beta chain) is drawn from a study of T cells in Graves' hyperthyroidism and ophthalmopathy. General study results and limits: The model predicted ophthalmopathy a median roughly six months before onset. The blood repertoire included most of the expanded thyroid clonotypes above 0.001.

As to this clonotype: Its antigen remains unidentified.

Uncontrolled infection, other autoimmune disease, pregnancy or lactation led to exclusion. Diagnoses were established using clinical symptoms, serum thyroxine and TRAb, thyroid ultrasound and orbital computed tomography. Amplified regions were TCR beta CDR3 sequences from RNA transcripts. The HTBI primer set drove a first-round RT-PCR of the TCR CDR3. Each CDR3 protein is one row after TCRdb ran MiXCR on the multiplex PCR reads. This table holds over 650,000 distinct CDR3 sequences, 45% found once. The sequence derives from an adult man with Graves' disease, either hyperthyroidism or ophthalmopathy (not recorded which). The source material was peripheral blood or thyroid tissue (not recorded which).

CDR3 in DNA: TGTGCCGTCCAGCAGCCTGGGTCAGGGACAGGGGGCAAGGCTTTCTTT. Translating gives CAVQQPGSGTGGKAFF. The chain joins TRBV10-3 to TRBJ1-1, with 12 bases matching TRBD1. This CDR3 region has 16 residues. V lost 11 bases and J lost 11; bases outside the gene matches: 21. Germline CDR1 and CDR2: ENHRY and SYGVKD.